This TCR beta chain was identified during a study of T cell repertoires in cytomegalovirus infection. Study-level background: Public TCR beta signatures indicated both CMV infection and matching HLA type.

A single record per CDR3 protein comes from TCRdb applying MiXCR to the reads. The table lists some 680,000 distinct CDR3 sequences, roughly a third of them singletons. Losses at the gene ends were 0 bases for V and 2 bases for J; bases not matched to a gene: 5. Germline V gene sequence: CDR1 SGHRS, CDR2 YFSETQ. CDR3 size: 15 residues. This clonotype was sampled from a human donor in good health (CMV status not recorded). Some clones in this sample may be carry-over from other donors' samples. The sample comprised PBMCs. The V gene is TRBV5-1, the J gene TRBJ2-7; 7 nucleotides line up with TRBD1. CDR3 in DNA: TGCGCCAGCAGCTTGGCTCGGGACAGCACCTACGAGCAGTACTTC. It yields the protein CASSLARDSTYEQYF.